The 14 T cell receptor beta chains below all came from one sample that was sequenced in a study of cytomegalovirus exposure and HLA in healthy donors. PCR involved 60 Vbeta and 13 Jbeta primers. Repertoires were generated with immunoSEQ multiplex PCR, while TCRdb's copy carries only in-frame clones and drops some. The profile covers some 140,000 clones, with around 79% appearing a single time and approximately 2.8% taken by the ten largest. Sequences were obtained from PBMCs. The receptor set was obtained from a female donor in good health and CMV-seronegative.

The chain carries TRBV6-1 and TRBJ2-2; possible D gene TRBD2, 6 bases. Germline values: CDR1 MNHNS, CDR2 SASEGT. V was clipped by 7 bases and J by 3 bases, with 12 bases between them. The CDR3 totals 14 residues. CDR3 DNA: TGTGCCAGCACGCGGGGTGCGTACACCGGGGAGCTGTTTTTT. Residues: CASTRGAYTGELFF.

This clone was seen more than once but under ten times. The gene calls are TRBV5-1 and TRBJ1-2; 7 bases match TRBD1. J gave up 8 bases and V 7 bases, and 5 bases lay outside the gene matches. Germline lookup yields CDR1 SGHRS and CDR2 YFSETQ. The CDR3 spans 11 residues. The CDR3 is CASSTGEGYTF. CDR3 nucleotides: TGCGCCAGCTCTACAGGGGAAGGCTACACCTTC.

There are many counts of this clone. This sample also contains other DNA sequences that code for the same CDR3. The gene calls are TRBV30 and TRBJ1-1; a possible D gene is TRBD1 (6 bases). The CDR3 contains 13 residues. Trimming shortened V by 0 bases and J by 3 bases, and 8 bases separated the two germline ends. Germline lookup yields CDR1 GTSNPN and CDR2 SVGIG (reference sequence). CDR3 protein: CAWSVNRDTEAFF. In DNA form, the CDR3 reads TGTGCCTGGAGTGTGAACAGGGACACTGAAGCTTTCTTT.

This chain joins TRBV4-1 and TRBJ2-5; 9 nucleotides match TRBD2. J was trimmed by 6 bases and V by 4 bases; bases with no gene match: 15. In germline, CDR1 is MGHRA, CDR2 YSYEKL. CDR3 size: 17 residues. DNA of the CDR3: TGCGCCAGCAGCCCCGAGGCTAGCGGGGTTTTAACGAAGACCCAGTACTTC. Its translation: CASSPEASGVLTKTQYF.

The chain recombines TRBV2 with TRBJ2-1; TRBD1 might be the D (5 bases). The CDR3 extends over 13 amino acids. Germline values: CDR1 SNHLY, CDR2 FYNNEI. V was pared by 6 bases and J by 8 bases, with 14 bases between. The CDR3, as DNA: TGTGCCAGCAGCCTTCTCAGGGTCGATGAGCAGTTCTTC. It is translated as CASSLLRVDEQFF.

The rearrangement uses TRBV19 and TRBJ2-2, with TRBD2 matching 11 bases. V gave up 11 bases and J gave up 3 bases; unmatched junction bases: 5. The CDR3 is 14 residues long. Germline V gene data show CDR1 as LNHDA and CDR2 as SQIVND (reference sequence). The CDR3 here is CAATSGSDTGELFF. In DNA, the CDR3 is TGTGCCGCTACTAGCGGGAGTGACACCGGGGAGCTGTTTTTT.

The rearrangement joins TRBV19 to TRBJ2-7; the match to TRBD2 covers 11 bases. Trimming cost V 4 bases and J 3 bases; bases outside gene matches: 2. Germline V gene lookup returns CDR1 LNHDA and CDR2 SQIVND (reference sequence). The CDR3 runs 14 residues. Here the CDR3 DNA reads TGTGCCAGTAGTACGGGACTAGCGGTCTACGAGCAGTACTTC. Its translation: CASSTGLAVYEQYF.

The CDR3 spells CASSERRSSYEQYF. The CDR3 DNA follows: TGTGCCAGCAGTGAGCGGCGGAGCTCCTACGAGCAGTACTTC. The rearrangement joins TRBV2 to TRBJ2-7, with no clear D. Germline CDR1 is SNHLY and CDR2 is FYNNEI. Trimming shortened V by 3 bases and J by 0 bases, and 9 bases separated the two germline ends. This CDR3 comprises 14 residues.

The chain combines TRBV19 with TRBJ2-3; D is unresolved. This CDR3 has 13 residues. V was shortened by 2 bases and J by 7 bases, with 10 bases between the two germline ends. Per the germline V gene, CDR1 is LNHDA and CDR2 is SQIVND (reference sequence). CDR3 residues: CASSISLQNTQYF. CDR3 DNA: TGTGCCAGTAGTATAAGCCTGCAAAATACGCAGTATTTT. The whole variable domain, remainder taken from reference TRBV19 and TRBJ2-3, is DGGITQSPKYLFRKEGQNVTLSCEQNLNHDAMYWYRQDPGQGLRLIYYSQIVNDFQKGDIAEGYSVSREKKESFPLTVTSAQKNPTAFYLCASSISLQNTQYFGPGTRLTVL.

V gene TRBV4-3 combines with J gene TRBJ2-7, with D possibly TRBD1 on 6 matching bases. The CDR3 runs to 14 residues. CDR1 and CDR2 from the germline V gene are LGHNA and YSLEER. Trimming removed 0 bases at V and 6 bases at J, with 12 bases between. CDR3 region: CASSQDQNRAEQYF. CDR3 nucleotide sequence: TGCGCCAGCAGCCAAGATCAGAACAGGGCCGAGCAGTACTTC.

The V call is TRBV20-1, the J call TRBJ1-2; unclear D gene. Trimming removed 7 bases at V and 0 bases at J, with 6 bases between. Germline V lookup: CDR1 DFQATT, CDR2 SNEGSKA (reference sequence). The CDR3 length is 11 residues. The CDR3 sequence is CSGQTNYGYTF. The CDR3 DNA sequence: TGCAGTGGACAAACTAACTATGGCTACACCTTC.

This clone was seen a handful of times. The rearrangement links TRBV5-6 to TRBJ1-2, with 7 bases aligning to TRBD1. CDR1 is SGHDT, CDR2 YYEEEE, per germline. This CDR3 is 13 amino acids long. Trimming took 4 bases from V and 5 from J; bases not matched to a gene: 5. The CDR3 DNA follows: TGTGCCAGCAGCCTGGGACAGAGTTATGGCTACACCTTC. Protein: CASSLGQSYGYTF.

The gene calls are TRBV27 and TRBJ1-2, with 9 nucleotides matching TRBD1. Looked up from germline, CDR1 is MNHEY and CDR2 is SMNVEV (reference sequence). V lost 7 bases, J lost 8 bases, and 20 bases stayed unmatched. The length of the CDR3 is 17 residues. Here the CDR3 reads CASTSPGTGHGSGGYTF. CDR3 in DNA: TGTGCCAGCACCTCACCCGGGACAGGGCACGGATCGGGAGGCTACACCTTC.

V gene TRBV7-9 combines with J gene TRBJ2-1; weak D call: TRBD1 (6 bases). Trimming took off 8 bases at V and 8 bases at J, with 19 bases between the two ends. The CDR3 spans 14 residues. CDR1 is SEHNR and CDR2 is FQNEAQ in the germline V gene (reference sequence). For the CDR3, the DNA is TGTGCCAGCTCCCTTCTGGGGACATGGGATGAGCAGTTCTTC. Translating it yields CASSLLGTWDEQFF.